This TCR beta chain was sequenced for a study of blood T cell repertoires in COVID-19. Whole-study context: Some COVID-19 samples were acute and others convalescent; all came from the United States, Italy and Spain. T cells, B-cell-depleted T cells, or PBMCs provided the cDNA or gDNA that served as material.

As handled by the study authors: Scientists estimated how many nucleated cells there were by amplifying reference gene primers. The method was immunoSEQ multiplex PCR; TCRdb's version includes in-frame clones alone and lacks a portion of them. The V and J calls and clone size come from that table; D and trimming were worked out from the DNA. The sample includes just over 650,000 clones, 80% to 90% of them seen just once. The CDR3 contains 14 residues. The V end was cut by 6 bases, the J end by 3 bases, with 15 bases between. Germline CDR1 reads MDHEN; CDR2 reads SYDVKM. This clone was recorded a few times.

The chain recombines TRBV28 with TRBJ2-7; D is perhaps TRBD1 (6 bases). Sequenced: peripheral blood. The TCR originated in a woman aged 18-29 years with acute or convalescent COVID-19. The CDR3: CASRLTGSGYEQYF. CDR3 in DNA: TGTGCCAGCAGACTCACAGGGAGTGGCTACGAGCAGTACTTC. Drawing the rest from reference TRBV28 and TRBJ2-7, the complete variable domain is DVKVTQSSRYLVKRTGEKVFLECVQDMDHENMFWYRQDPGLGLRLIYFSYDVKMKEKGDIPEGYSVSREKKERFSLILESASTNQTSMYLCASRLTGSGYEQYFGPGTRLTVT.